The rows below give T cell receptor beta chains drawn from one sample of a study of OX40 agonist ivuxolimab in advanced cancers. Clones were sequenced by immunoSEQ multiplex PCR, and TCRdb holds only the in-frame ones, with some missing. The sample lists about 40,000 clones; roughly 81% were seen once. The sample was CD4+ or CD8+ T cells sorted from blood, taken in a trial of the OX40 agonist ivuxolimab. The receptors come from an adult with an advanced solid tumor such as melanoma, head and neck, liver or kidney cancer. The CDR3 runs from the conserved cysteine through the conserved F or W. Fields, in order: clone size, J gene, V gene, D gene, CDR3 DNA, CDR3 protein. The D gene is left open where the match is weak. Not all rows give a size; the values are once, few, many and, for expanded clones, a class.

- TRBJ1-1 TRBV12-5 - TGTGCTAGTGGTCAAGGGCTCTATCGTAGGAACACTGAAGCTTTCTTT CASGQGLYRRNTEAFF
few TRBJ2-2 TRBV14 TRBD2 TGTGCCAGCAGCCTCCCAGGGAGGGAAACCGGGGAGCTGTTTTTT CASSLPGRETGELFF
- TRBJ2-7 TRBV4-1 TRBD2 TGCGCCAGCAGCCAAGAGGGGGGGGGATTCTACGAGCAGTACTTC CASSQEGGGFYEQYF
- TRBJ1-5 TRBV27 TRBD1 TGTGCCAGCAGATCCTTTGGACAGGGAAGGGCGGATCAGCCCCAGCATTTT CASRSFGQGRADQPQHF
- TRBJ2-1 TRBV10-3 TRBD1 TGTGCCATCAGCGAATGGCTAGGGGACAGGGGGCTCAATGAGCAGTTCTTC CAISEWLGDRGLNEQFF
once TRBJ2-7 TRBV7-5 - TGTGCCAGAAGACCCCGTGGGGCAAGGTCCTACGAGCAGTACTTC CARRPRGARSYEQYF
- TRBJ2-7 TRBV6-6 TRBD1 TGTGCCAGCACTCAGGACAGGGGCCTCCACGAGCAGTACTTC CASTQDRGLHEQYF
- TRBJ2-2 TRBV6-5 TRBD1 TGTGCCAGCAGGATCGGACAGGGTTTTACCGGGGAGCTGTTTTTT CASRIGQGFTGELFF
- TRBJ2-7 TRBV6-5 - TGTGCCAGCAGTTACTCGGACCTACGGGAGCAGTACTTC CASSYSDLREQYF
- TRBJ2-7 TRBV7-9 TRBD1 TGTGCCAGCAGCTCATCCGGGACAGGTCGGGACGAGCAGTACTTC CASSSSGTGRDEQYF
- TRBJ1-2 TRBV4-3 TRBD1 TGCGCCAGCAGCCAAGAAGCGTATTCGAGAACAGGGGATCTTTTTGACTATGGCTACACCTTC CASSQEAYSRTGDLFDYGYTF
- TRBJ2-2 TRBV5-6 - TGTGCCAGCAGCGAATTCCCACAGGGCCCGACCGGGGAGCTGTTTTTT CASSEFPQGPTGELFF
- TRBJ2-1 TRBV27 - TGTGCCAGCAGTTTAAGCCCAAGCGCGAATGAGCAGTTCTTC CASSLSPSANEQFF
- TRBJ1-3 TRBV11-3 - TGTGCCAGCAGCCCGACAGCGAATCCTGGAAACACCATATATTTT CASSPTANPGNTIYF
- TRBJ1-2 TRBV27 - TGTGCCAGCAGTTTATCTCTATCAGGGCCCAGCTACACCTTC CASSLSLSGPSYTF
once TRBJ1-3 TRBV5-1 - TGCGCCAGCAGCTTGGTTGGTGTTTGGGGTGGAAACACCATATATTTT CASSLVGVWGGNTIYF
- TRBJ1-2 TRBV29-1 - TGCAGCGTTGAACCCGGAACGGAATATGGCTACACCTTC CSVEPGTEYGYTF
- TRBJ1-1 TRBV7-9 - TGTGCCAGCAGCTTTATTCAGGGCCCGAACACTGAAGCTTTCTTT CASSFIQGPNTEAFF
- TRBJ1-2 TRBV6-5 TRBD1 TGTGCCAGCAGTTACTCGCCGAGGACAGGGGGCGGCTACACCTTC CASSYSPRTGGGYTF
- TRBJ2-7 TRBV27 TRBD1 TGTGCCAGCAGATCCGGGACAGCCTTCTACGAGCAGTACTTC CASRSGTAFYEQYF
- TRBJ1-2 TRBV6-5 - TGTGCCAGCAGTTACTCTGTTGCCAGAAACTCCTATGGCTACACCTTC CASSYSVARNSYGYTF
- TRBJ1-2 TRBV18 TRBD1 TGTGCCAGCTCACTACGGACAGGAGGATATGGCTACACCTTC CASSLRTGGYGYTF
- TRBJ1-1 TRBV2 - TGTGCCAGCAGGGCAGGGCCAACAGAGGACTTCTCCGAAGCTTTCTTT CASRAGPTEDFSEAFF
- TRBJ1-1 TRBV4-1 - TGCGCCAGCAGCCTCTCGGACAGCACTGAAGCTTTCTTT CASSLSDSTEAFF
- TRBJ1-1 TRBV27 - TGTGCCAGCAGTTTTCGGGAAAACACTGAAGCTTTCTTT CASSFRENTEAFF
- TRBJ1-4 TRBV4-3 TRBD1 TGCGCCAGCAGCCAAGAGCCCGGGACAGGAGTCGAAAAACTGTTTTTT CASSQEPGTGVEKLFF
- TRBJ2-1 TRBV9 TRBD1 TGTGCCAGCAGCCCCTCCTCCGCAGGGGGCGCTGAGCAGTTCTTC CASSPSSAGGAEQFF
- TRBJ2-7 TRBV5-4 - TGTGCCAGCAGCTTGTCCCAGAACTCCTACGAGCAGTACTTC CASSLSQNSYEQYF
once TRBJ2-1 TRBV7-9 - TGTGCCAGCAGCTCCGAATTGGACTCCTACAATGAGCAGTTCTTC CASSSELDSYNEQFF
- TRBJ2-6 TRBV12-5 - TGTGCTAGTGGTGACATTCCTGCAGGACAAAGTCGGGCCAACGTCCTGACTTTC CASGDIPAGQSRANVLTF
once TRBJ2-7 TRBV10-3 - TGTGCCATCCTCGTTGGGTCCCTGGAGTACTTC CAILVGSLEYF
- TRBJ2-3 TRBV28 TRBD1 TGTGCCAGCACGCGGACAGGGGACACAGATACGCAGTATTTT CASTRTGDTDTQYF
- TRBJ2-5 TRBV19 - TGTGCCAGTAGTATAGGTCTTCGCCTCGCTTTGGAGACCCAGTACTTC CASSIGLRLALETQYF
- TRBJ2-7 TRBV25-1 - TGTGCCAGCGTAGGGACGGTCTCCTACGAGCAGTACTTC CASVGTVSYEQYF
few TRBJ1-2 TRBV29-1 - TGCAGCGGGGGGTCGGATGGCTACACCTTC CSGGSDGYTF
- TRBJ2-1 TRBV27 - TGTGCCAGCGGGGGGTTCTACAATGAGCAGTTCTTC CASGGFYNEQFF
few TRBJ2-7 TRBV11-3 - TGTGCCAGCAGCCCAGGACAGAGAGAACAGTACTTC CASSPGQREQYF
- TRBJ2-3 TRBV6-4 TRBD2 TGTGCCAGCAGCATGATAGCGGGAAACACAGATACGCAGTATTTT CASSMIAGNTDTQYF
- TRBJ2-7 TRBV4-1 TRBD2 TGCGCCAGCAGCCTGGGAGGGTACGAGCAGTACTTC CASSLGGYEQYF
- TRBJ2-5 TRBV9 TRBD1 TGTGCCAGCAGCGGGGGACAGGGGGCTGAGACCCAGTACTTC CASSGGQGAETQYF
- TRBJ2-3 TRBV7-3 - TGTGCCAGCAGCTTCATGAGCACAGATACGCAGTATTTT CASSFMSTDTQYF
- TRBJ1-1 TRBV11-2 - TGTGCCAGCAGCCCTAAAGACAGAGTTGAAGCTTTCTTT CASSPKDRVEAFF
- TRBJ2-5 TRBV27 TRBD1 TGTGCCAGCAGCACAGACGGGACAGGGAGCATCGAGACCCAGTACTTC CASSTDGTGSIETQYF
- TRBJ1-2 TRBV9 TRBD1 TGTGCCAGCAGCGTTTGGGACAGTCCGTTCGAGACTATGGGCTACACCTTC CASSVWDSPFETMGYTF
- TRBJ2-1 TRBV11-3 TRBD2 TGTGCCAGCAGCCCAAGGACTAGCGGGAAAGTTGAGCAGTTCTTC CASSPRTSGKVEQFF
- TRBJ2-7 TRBV19 TRBD1 TGTGCCAGTAGTATAGGCGGGACAGGCTCCTACGAGCAGTACTTC CASSIGGTGSYEQYF
- TRBJ2-7 TRBV6-9 - TGTGCCAGCAGTTACTCGATAGCCTACGAGCAGTACTTC CASSYSIAYEQYF
- TRBJ1-5 TRBV6-5 - TGTGCCAGCAGTATACAGGGCCACAATCAGCCCCAGCATTTT CASSIQGHNQPQHF
- TRBJ1-4 TRBV6-5 - TGTGCCAGCAGTCTCGACAGCACAACTAATGAAAAACTGTTTTTT CASSLDSTTNEKLFF
- TRBJ1-1 TRBV4-1 TRBD1 TGCGCCAGCAGCTCTCCCACAGGGGTTATGTCTGAAGCTTTCTTT CASSSPTGVMSEAFF
- TRBJ2-3 TRBV4-2 TRBD1 TGTGCCAGCAGCCAAGAATCGGGTGTACAGGGGACGCAGTATTTT CASSQESGVQGTQYF